The 20 T cell receptor beta chains below all came from one sample that was sequenced in a study of STAT5B mutations in CD4+ large granular lymphocyte leukemia. Libraries were prepared by immunoSEQ multiplex PCR; TCRdb keeps only in-frame clonotypes and omits some of them. The data hold about 34,000 clones, with more than 75% observed a single time. The sequenced sample consisted of CD4+ T cells from blood buffy coats. The source is a human donor in good health.

The chain employs TRBV10-2 and TRBJ2-7, with 7 bases fitting TRBD1. Germline CDR1 reads WSHSY; CDR2 reads SAAADI. CDR3 length equals 14 residues. The V gene end was trimmed by 2 bases and the J gene end by 7 bases; junction bases not matched to a gene: 8. CDR3 coding DNA: TGCGCCAGCAGTGAGGGGCCAGGGGGTGGGGAGCAGTACTTC. The encoded protein is CASSEGPGGGEQYF.

The J gene is TRBJ1-2, the V gene TRBV11-2, with TRBD1 matching 7 bases. Unmatched junction bases numbered 7, after V lost 4 bases and J lost 5 bases. Germline CDR1 SGHAT, CDR2 FQNNGV. The CDR3 contains 14 residues. CDR3 nucleotide sequence: TGTGCCAGCAGCTCCGGGACAGTACTTTATGGCTACACCTTC. It encodes CASSSGTVLYGYTF.

The chain carries TRBV18 and TRBJ1-1; D not resolved. CDR1 and CDR2 from the germline V gene are KGHSH and LQKENI. V was clipped by 3 bases and J by 1 base, with 15 bases between them. This CDR3 region has 16 residues. DNA of the CDR3: TGTGCCAGCTCACCCATCAGCGGAGCGGGGAACACTGAAGCTTTCTTT. Translated: CASSPISGAGNTEAFF.

The chain links TRBV18 to TRBJ2-7; TRBD1 matches 7 bases. The CDR3 spans 14 residues. CDR1 is KGHSH and CDR2 is LQKENI in the germline V gene. With V trimmed by 6 bases and J by 6 bases, 11 bases remained unmatched. The CDR3: CASSQDRERTEQYF. CDR3 in DNA: TGTGCCAGCTCGCAAGACAGGGAGCGGACCGAGCAGTACTTC. Variable domain in full (rest from reference TRBV18 and TRBJ2-7): NAGVMQNPRHLVRRRGQEARLRCSPMKGHSHVYWYRQLPEEGLKFMVYLQKENIIDESGMPKERFSAEFPKEGPSILRIQQVVRGDSAAYFCASSQDRERTEQYFGPGTRLTVT.

The rearrangement uses TRBV4-2 and TRBJ2-1; the match to TRBD2 covers 9 bases. From germline, CDR1 is LGHNA and CDR2 YNFKEQ. J was trimmed by 4 bases and V by 1 base; bases with no gene match: 11. The CDR3 loop spans 18 amino acids. Here the CDR3 reads CASSQAGASGTIYNEQFF. CDR3 sequence (DNA): TGTGCCAGCAGCCAAGCAGGGGCTAGCGGGACTATTTACAATGAGCAGTTCTTC.

For the CDR3, the DNA is TGTGCCAGCAGCTTCGGCCAGGGCTATGGCTACACCTTC. Its translation: CASSFGQGYGYTF. J is TRBJ1-2 and V is TRBV5-6; D might be TRBD1 (5 bases). Germline loops: CDR1 SGHDT, CDR2 YYEEEE. Trimming stripped 2 bases from V and 4 bases from J, with 9 bases between. The CDR3 runs 13 residues.

V is TRBV7-2 and J is TRBJ1-6, with no clear D. Trimming stripped 6 bases from V and 14 bases from J, with 14 bases between. Germline loops: CDR1 SGHTA, CDR2 FQGNSA. The CDR3 loop spans 12 amino acids. CDR3 in amino acids: CASSPTEETLHF. DNA of the CDR3: TGTGCCAGCAGTCCCACCGAAGAGACCCTCCACTTT.

The rearrangement joins TRBV6-1 to TRBJ1-5; TRBD1 matches at 8 bases. From germline, CDR1 is MNHNS and CDR2 SASEGT. With 5 bases clipped from V and 4 bases from J, the junction kept 4 bases outside the gene matches. The CDR3 has 14 amino acids. CDR3 bases: TGTGCCAGCAGTCCCACAGGGGGTAATCAGCCCCAGCATTTT. Translating gives CASSPTGGNQPQHF.

J is TRBJ1-1 and V is TRBV4-1; TRBD1 agrees at 8 bases. The J segment lost 0 bases and the V segment lost 2 bases, leaving 5 bases of the junction unmatched. The CDR3 extends over 16 amino acids. Germline V gene sequence: CDR1 MGHRA, CDR2 YSYEKL. This CDR3 is CASSQRGDRLNTEAFF. CDR3 nucleotide sequence: TGCGCCAGCAGCCAAAGGGGGGACAGGCTGAACACTGAAGCTTTCTTT.

This chain joins TRBV30 and TRBJ1-1; D is unresolved. Germline CDR1 is GTSNPN and CDR2 is SVGIG (reference sequence). With 2 bases removed from V and 1 base from J, the gap between germline ends came to 11 bases. The CDR3 covers 14 residues. The CDR3 sequence: CAWSQSPENTEAFF. CDR3 DNA sequence: TGTGCCTGGAGTCAATCGCCGGAGAACACTGAAGCTTTCTTT.

The chain couples TRBV5-6 to TRBJ1-2, with D uncertain. The CDR3 contains 16 residues. The germline CDR1 and CDR2 sequences are SGHDT and YYEEEE. Trimming took off 6 bases at V and 0 bases at J, with 18 bases between the two ends. CDR3 nucleotides: TGTGCCAGCATACCCGGCTTGGCCAGAGCTAACTATGGCTACACCTTC. Translating it yields CASIPGLARANYGYTF.

V gene TRBV7-2 combines with J gene TRBJ2-7, with 7 bases aligning to TRBD1. The CDR3 runs to 14 residues. Looked up from germline, CDR1 is SGHTA and CDR2 is FQGNSA. With V trimmed by 5 bases and J by 2 bases, 6 bases remained unmatched. The CDR3 is CASSVRQGAYEQYF. The CDR3 DNA sequence: TGTGCCAGCAGCGTCCGACAGGGTGCCTACGAGCAGTACTTC.

The CDR3 region is CASSVVAADGELFF. The CDR3 DNA reads as TGTGCCAGCAGCGTAGTGGCAGCGGACGGGGAGCTGTTTTTT. V and J are TRBV9 and TRBJ2-2, with D possibly TRBD2 on 5 matching bases. V was pared by 0 bases and J by 7 bases, with 10 bases between. Per the germline V gene, CDR1 is SGDLS and CDR2 is YYNGEE. CDR3 size: 14 residues.

This clone was detected only once. The rearrangement joins TRBV5-4 to TRBJ1-2, with D possibly TRBD1 on 6 matching bases. Germline assignment: CDR1 SGHNT and CDR2 YYREEE (reference sequence). This CDR3 comprises 15 residues. Trimming took 4 bases from V and 4 from J, leaving 17 bases between them. The CDR3 loop is CASSRDGGGSYGYTF. CDR3 DNA: TGTGCCAGCAGCCGGGACGGGGGGGGCTCCTATGGCTACACCTTC.

This clone was detected a few times. DNA for the CDR3: TGTGCCAGCAGTTCACATTCAGGGGGGGACACTGAAGCTTTCTTT. Its translation is CASSSHSGGDTEAFF. J is TRBJ1-1 and V is TRBV6-5; TRBD1 matches 7 bases. After removal of 4 bases from V and 3 bases from J, the junction contained 8 bases not matched to a gene. There are 15 residues in the CDR3. Germline CDR1 MNHEY, CDR2 SVGAGI.

The chain links TRBV30 to TRBJ1-2, with TRBD1 matching over 9 bases. The CDR3 is 14 amino acids. The V and J ends lost 3 bases and 2 bases, in that order; junction bases with no gene match: 4. From germline, CDR1 is GTSNPN and CDR2 SVGIG (reference sequence). CDR3: CAWSPDRGNYGYTF. The CDR3 DNA reads TGTGCCTGGAGCCCAGACAGGGGGAACTATGGCTACACCTTC.

Only a few counts were recorded for this clone. This chain uses TRBV6-1 with TRBJ1-1, with 8 nucleotides matching TRBD1. J lost 0 bases, V lost 5 bases, and 5 bases had no gene match. CDR3 size: 15 residues. CDR1 MNHNS and CDR2 SASEGT come from the germline V gene. The CDR3 nucleotides are TGTGCCAGCAGTACTCGACAGGGGTTGAACACTGAAGCTTTCTTT. It translates to CASSTRQGLNTEAFF.

The V and J genes are TRBV6-5 and TRBJ2-1; 7 bases map to TRBD1. Trimming cost V 6 bases and J 2 bases; bases outside gene matches: 7. CDR1 and CDR2 (germline): MNHEY, SVGAGI. CDR3 length equals 15 residues. The CDR3 here is CASRTPGQPYNEQFF. The CDR3 nucleotides read TGTGCCAGCAGGACGCCGGGACAGCCCTACAATGAGCAGTTCTTC.

J is TRBJ1-6 and V is TRBV7-9, with D unclear. The CDR3 runs to 14 residues. The V and J ends lost 5 bases and 7 bases respectively, with 12 bases between them. CDR1 is SEHNR, CDR2 FQNEAQ, per germline (reference sequence). The CDR3 DNA sequence: TGTGCCAGCAGCGGGGATGGACCCAATTCACCCCTCCACTTT. Its translation is CASSGDGPNSPLHF.

The J gene is TRBJ1-6, the V gene TRBV18; 10 bases agree with TRBD1. Trimming at V came to 5 bases and at J to 6 bases, leaving 4 bases not matched to a gene. Germline assignment: CDR1 KGHSH and CDR2 LQKENI. CDR3 length: 15 amino acids. The chain's CDR3 is CASSFRDRGNSPLHF. The CDR3 DNA reads TGTGCCAGCTCATTTAGGGACAGGGGTAATTCACCCCTCCACTTT.